The next 17 T cell receptor beta chains were all read from a single sample in a study of cytomegalovirus exposure and HLA in healthy donors. The PCR employed 60 Vbeta primers together with 13 Jbeta primers. The protocol was immunoSEQ multiplex PCR, while the TCRdb copy is restricted to in-frame clones and leaves out a portion. In the table there are about 160,000 clones, over 70% of which are singletons. Specimen: PBMCs. The origin of the receptors is a man between 18 and 29 years old in good health and CMV-seropositive.

The chain employs TRBV15 and TRBJ1-5, with D possibly TRBD1 on 5 matching bases. CDR1 LNHNV and CDR2 YYDKDF come from the germline V gene (reference sequence). The CDR3 is 15 residues long. Trimming took off 5 bases at V and 10 bases at J, with 21 bases between the two ends. The CDR3 DNA sequence: TGTGCCACCAGCCCCCAGGGAGGGCCCCGAACACCCCAGCATTTT. The encoded protein is CATSPQGGPRTPQHF. The full variable domain, completed using reference TRBV15 and TRBJ1-5, is DAMVIQNPRYQVTQFGKPVTLSCSQTLNHNVMYWYQQKSSQAPKLLFHYYDKDFNNEADTPDNFQSRRPNTSFCFLDIRSPGLGDTAMYLCATSPQGGPRTPQHFGDGTRLSIL.

This chain connects TRBV5-1 to TRBJ1-1; 7 bases match TRBD1. V lost 4 bases and J lost 4; bases outside the gene matches: 10. Germline loops: CDR1 SGHRS, CDR2 YFSETQ. The CDR3 is 15 amino acids. CDR3 nucleotide sequence: TGCGCCAGCAGCGCGACGACAGGGAAGGGCACTGAAGCTTTCTTT. Translation: CASSATTGKGTEAFF.

V gene TRBV6-5 combines with J gene TRBJ2-1; no clear D gene. This CDR3 is 12 amino acids long. In germline, CDR1 is MNHEY, CDR2 SVGAGI. The V end lost 2 bases, the J end lost 7 bases, and 6 bases lay between the germline ends. CDR3 sequence reads: CASSYARNEQFF. In nucleotides, the CDR3 is TGTGCCAGCAGTTACGCCAGGAATGAGCAGTTCTTC.

This clone has just a few counts. This chain uses TRBV7-9 with TRBJ1-4; 10 bases are shared with TRBD1. CDR1 and CDR2 from the germline V gene are SEHNR and FQNEAQ (reference sequence). The CDR3 extends over 14 amino acids. With 5 bases clipped from V and 7 bases from J, the junction kept 4 bases outside the gene matches. DNA of the CDR3: TGTGCCAGCAGCGGGACAGGGGAATTTGAAAAACTGTTTTTT. It specifies CASSGTGEFEKLFF.

The chain couples TRBV27 to TRBJ2-7; the match to TRBD1 covers 10 bases. CDR1 is MNHEY, CDR2 SMNVEV, per germline (reference sequence). There are 14 residues in the CDR3. V was clipped by 8 bases and J by 5 bases; unmatched bases: 9. In nucleotides, the CDR3 is TGTGCCAGCGGCCCGGGACAGGGGAGCAACGAGCAGTACTTC. Translated, it gives CASGPGQGSNEQYF.

The V and J genes are TRBV9 and TRBJ1-1; tentatively, D is TRBD1 (5 bases). The CDR3 has 14 amino acids. Deletions cut 2 bases from V and 1 base from J, with 9 bases between. Germline V gene data show CDR1 as SGDLS and CDR2 as YYNGEE. The CDR3, as DNA: TGTGCCAGCAGCGTGCCAGGGTCGAACACTGAAGCTTTCTTT. This sequence encodes CASSVPGSNTEAFF.

The V and J genes are TRBV5-1 and TRBJ2-1; weak D call: TRBD2 (5 bases). In germline, CDR1 is SGHRS, CDR2 YFSETQ. V dropped 4 bases and J dropped 1 base, with 21 bases sitting between them. The CDR3 has 18 amino acids. CDR3 protein: CASSLGFLEGRSYNEQFF. The DNA for the CDR3 is TGCGCCAGCAGCCTTGGGTTTCTCGAGGGTCGGTCCTACAATGAGCAGTTCTTC.

The J gene is TRBJ2-3, the V gene TRBV2; the D is unclear. V lost 8 bases and J lost 2, with 5 bases in between. Per the germline V gene, CDR1 is SNHLY and CDR2 is FYNNEI. CDR3 length equals 11 residues. The CDR3 protein is CASFLTDTQYF. The CDR3 DNA reads as TGTGCCAGCTTTCTCACAGATACGCAGTATTTT.

This chain connects TRBV19 to TRBJ1-1, with D uncertain. Trimming removed 0 bases at V and 0 bases at J, with 14 bases between. Looked up from germline, CDR1 is LNHDA and CDR2 is SQIVND (reference sequence). CDR3 size: 17 residues. The CDR3 is CASSIDQSLRVNTEAFF. Written as DNA, the CDR3 is TGTGCCAGTAGTATAGACCAGAGCCTGAGGGTGAACACTGAAGCTTTCTTT.

The chain couples TRBV19 to TRBJ1-1; no firm D call. The length of the CDR3 is 13 residues. CDR1 is LNHDA and CDR2 is SQIVND in the germline V gene (reference sequence). V was clipped by 4 bases and J by 5 bases, with 11 bases between them. The CDR3 DNA reads as TGTGCCAGTAGTAGAAAGTGGCAGACTGAAGCTTTCTTT. It is translated as CASSRKWQTEAFF. Combining the CDR3 with reference TRBV19 and TRBJ1-1 gives the whole variable domain DGGITQSPKYLFRKEGQNVTLSCEQNLNHDAMYWYRQDPGQGLRLIYYSQIVNDFQKGDIAEGYSVSREKKESFPLTVTSAQKNPTAFYLCASSRKWQTEAFFGQGTRLTVV.

V usage is TRBV27 and J usage is TRBJ2-1, with 12 bases identical to TRBD2. After removal of 2 bases from V and 10 bases from J, the junction contained 6 bases not matched to a gene. The CDR3 is 15 residues long. CDR1 MNHEY and CDR2 SMNVEV come from the germline V gene (reference sequence). The CDR3 region has the DNA TGTGCCAGCAGTTTAAGGCTAGCGGGAGGGCGGGAGCAGTTCTTC. It specifies CASSLRLAGGREQFF.

This clone has just one count. This chain connects TRBV11-2 to TRBJ2-7; D possibly corresponds to TRBD1 (5 bases). Trimming pared 3 bases from V and 1 base from J, leaving 10 bases between. The CDR3 consists of 14 residues. Germline CDR1 reads SGHAT; CDR2 reads FQNNGV. CDR3 DNA: TGTGCCAGCAGCTTGGGAAGGGGATCCTACGAGCAGTACTTC. Translation: CASSLGRGSYEQYF.

The V gene is TRBV11-2, the J gene TRBJ2-5; D might be TRBD2 (6 bases). This CDR3 contains 16 residues. With 2 bases removed from V and 0 bases from J, the gap between germline ends came to 13 bases. Germline loops: CDR1 SGHAT, CDR2 FQNNGV. CDR3 nucleotides: TGTGCCAGCAGCTTACGATCAGGGACTTACCAAGAGACCCAGTACTTC. Translating it yields CASSLRSGTYQETQYF. Looking up the rest from reference TRBV11-2 and TRBJ2-5 gives the full variable domain: EAGVAQSPRYKIIEKRQSVAFWCNPISGHATLYWYQQILGQGPKLLIQFQNNGVVDDSQLPKDRFSAERLKGVDSTLKIQPAKLEDSAVYLCASSLRSGTYQETQYFGPGTRLLVL.

This clone occurred a few times. This chain joins TRBV10-1 and TRBJ1-1; D ambiguous. V was trimmed by 9 bases and J by 1 base, leaving 15 bases between them. CDR1 is WNHNN and CDR2 is SYGVQD in the germline V gene (reference sequence). The CDR3 loop spans 14 amino acids. The CDR3 nucleotides are TGCGCCAGTTCGCCTACTCGATCGAACACTGAAGCTTTCTTT. Protein: CASSPTRSNTEAFF.

This clone has just one count. The gene calls are TRBV7-2 and TRBJ1-5, with 8 bases lining up with TRBD1. The V and J ends lost 3 bases and 7 bases, in that order; junction bases with no gene match: 11. Germline CDR1 reads SGHTA; CDR2 reads FQGNSA. CDR3 size: 16 residues. The CDR3, as DNA: TGTGCCAGCAGCTTTGAGCCACGACAGGGGAAGCAGCCCCAGCATTTT. Amino acids: CASSFEPRQGKQPQHF.

The rearrangement links TRBV18 to TRBJ1-6, with 8 bases fitting TRBD1. Losses at the gene ends were 0 bases for V and 9 bases for J; bases not matched to a gene: 7. Germline loops: CDR1 KGHSH, CDR2 LQKENI. This CDR3 contains 16 residues. In DNA, the CDR3 is TGTGCCAGCTCACCACCGGGGCAGGGGGCAAGTTCACCCCTCCACTTT. Translating gives CASSPPGQGASSPLHF.

CDR3 DNA sequence: TGTGCCAGCAGCAAGACAGCAGAACACTATGGCTACACCTTC. Translated, it gives CASSKTAEHYGYTF. The chain couples TRBV5-5 to TRBJ1-2, with a tentative D call TRBD1 (5 bases). This CDR3 contains 14 residues. The germline V gene has CDR1 SGHKS and CDR2 YYEKEE (reference sequence). V lost 4 bases to trimming and J lost 3 bases, with 13 bases between them.